The 12 T cell receptor beta chains in this list originate from one sample, sequenced in a study of cytomegalovirus exposure and HLA in healthy donors. Measured with immunoSEQ multiplex PCR; TCRdb has only the in-frame clones, and not every one. The table has about 240,000 clones, 75% to 90% seen once; the top ten hold around 1.2%. Specimen: PBMCs. The receptors shown here come from a woman aged 25 to 39 in good health and CMV-seropositive.

The chain uses TRBV10-3 and TRBJ1-4, with a tentative D call TRBD1 (5 bases). CDR1 ENHRY and CDR2 SYGVKD come from the germline V gene. Trimming stripped 7 bases from V and 6 bases from J, with 12 bases between. This CDR3 contains 13 residues. CDR3 region: CAIKSGMDEKLFF. CDR3 DNA sequence: TGTGCCATCAAATCAGGGATGGATGAAAAACTGTTTTTT.

In its sample, this clone was seen once. This chain connects TRBV4-1 to TRBJ1-2; 8 nucleotides match TRBD1. V lost 0 bases, J lost 1 base, and 7 bases stayed unmatched. Germline lookup yields CDR1 MGHRA and CDR2 YSYEKL. The CDR3 is 17 residues long. The CDR3 here is CASSQDDRGQLNYGYTF. CDR3 nucleotides: TGCGCCAGCAGCCAAGACGACAGGGGACAACTTAACTATGGCTACACCTTC.

This rearrangement joins TRBV5-1 to TRBJ2-1, with 9 bases that match TRBD2. Unmatched junction bases numbered 3, after V lost 5 bases and J lost 6 bases. The CDR3 has 13 amino acids. Germline assignment: CDR1 SGHRS and CDR2 YFSETQ. The CDR3 sequence is CASSRTSVNEQFF. The DNA for the CDR3 is TGCGCCAGCAGTAGGACTAGCGTCAATGAGCAGTTCTTC.

This chain links TRBV18 with TRBJ1-1; D is undetermined. Trimming stripped 1 base from V and 8 bases from J, with 11 bases between. Germline V gene lookup returns CDR1 KGHSH and CDR2 LQKENI. This CDR3 region has 13 residues. The DNA of the CDR3 is TGTGCCAGCTCACCACTGAACGGTGAAGAAGCTTTCTTT. This codes for CASSPLNGEEAFF.

This chain uses TRBV6-1 with TRBJ1-5, with a tentative D call TRBD1 (6 bases). The germline CDR1 and CDR2 sequences are MNHNS and SASEGT. V lost 3 bases and J lost 3, with 15 bases in between. This CDR3 comprises 16 residues. This chain's CDR3 is CASSEVTGRINQPQHF. The CDR3 bases are TGTGCCAGCAGTGAGGTGACAGGTCGAATCAATCAGCCCCAGCATTTT.

In this sample, this clone turned up a few times. The chain carries TRBV4-1 and TRBJ1-4; no clear D. Trimming stripped 5 bases from V and 5 bases from J, with 15 bases between. This CDR3 is 15 amino acids long. Germline assignment: CDR1 MGHRA and CDR2 YSYEKL. The CDR3 DNA is TGCGCCAGCAGCAGCGGACCGGTGGTAAATGAAAAACTGTTTTTT. Its translation is CASSSGPVVNEKLFF.

This clone was seen a few times. The chain couples TRBV11-3 to TRBJ2-1; 7 positions match TRBD1. The ends lost 0 bases at V and 5 bases at J; junction bases unmatched: 1. The CDR3 is made up of 14 amino acids. Per the germline V gene, CDR1 is SGHNT and CDR2 is YENEEA. The CDR3 loop reads CASSLEGTDNEQFF. The CDR3 DNA reads TGTGCCAGCAGCTTAGAGGGGACAGACAATGAGCAGTTCTTC.

As concerns this clone: Other DNA sequences in the same sample also yield this CDR3. This chain links TRBV5-1 with TRBJ2-1; 11 nucleotides line up with TRBD2. Germline CDR1 and CDR2: SGHRS and YFSETQ. V lost 0 bases, J lost 7 bases, and 3 bases stayed unmatched. This CDR3 has 15 amino acids. The CDR3 spells CASSLEVAGGNEQFF. CDR3 sequence (DNA): TGCGCCAGCAGCTTGGAGGTAGCGGGAGGGAATGAGCAGTTCTTC.

The chain recombines TRBV30 with TRBJ1-3; 9 nucleotides align to TRBD1. This CDR3 has 13 residues. V gave up 3 bases and J gave up 9 bases; unmatched junction bases: 6. Germline CDR1 GTSNPN, CDR2 SVGIG (reference sequence). This CDR3 is CAWSWTGAGTIYF. The CDR3 region has the DNA TGTGCCTGGAGCTGGACAGGGGCTGGCACCATATATTTT.

The rearrangement joins TRBV28 to TRBJ2-1; 11 positions agree with TRBD2. V gave up 4 bases and J gave up 5 bases; unmatched junction bases: 10. The CDR3 covers 17 residues. The V gene's germline CDR1 is MDHEN and CDR2 SYDVKM. CDR3: CASSSRVLAGGNNEQFF. CDR3 nucleotide sequence: TGTGCCAGCAGTTCCCGGGTTCTAGCGGGGGGAAACAATGAGCAGTTCTTC.

This chain connects TRBV18 to TRBJ2-2, with a weak D call TRBD2 (6 bases). The V end lost 2 bases, the J end lost 6 bases, and 13 bases lay between the germline ends. CDR1 is KGHSH and CDR2 is LQKENI in the germline V gene. This CDR3 contains 15 residues. For the CDR3, the DNA is TGTGCCAGCTCACCATCAGGGACTTATTCCGGGGAGCTGTTTTTT. Its translation is CASSPSGTYSGELFF.

The chain couples TRBV28 to TRBJ2-1; TRBD2 matches at 10 bases. Trimming cost V 1 base and J 9 bases; bases outside gene matches: 15. Germline V lookup: CDR1 MDHEN, CDR2 SYDVKM. The CDR3 is 18 residues long. CDR3 region: CASSLLSPSGGSRFEQFF. Here the CDR3 DNA reads TGTGCCAGCAGTTTATTATCCCCTAGCGGGGGATCCCGCTTTGAGCAGTTCTTC.